What follows is one TCR beta chain and its context. Its cognate antigen is unknown. The DNA ends 3 residues before the CDR3 does, and the rest of the CDR3 is filled in from the germline J gene. Profiling relied on immunoSEQ multiplex PCR, and the TCRdb table lists in-frame clones only, not all of them. The sample data list under 30,000 clones. The CDR3 runs to 16 residues. Trimming took 1 base from V and 1 from J, leaving 13 bases between them. The data were obtained in a study of Tregs in tolerant kidney transplant recipients. Overall study results and limits: Activated donor B cell expansion appeared to reveal the most relevant donor-specific TCRbeta repertoire.

Mixed chimerism was transient after nonmyeloablative marrow transplants from related graft donors. Unstimulated Tregs (CD4+CD25+CD127-) and CD4+CD25- non-Tregs were sorted from PBMCs. The chain is built from TRBV12-3 or TRBV12-4 and TRBJ1-1; possibly TRBD1 for D (6 bases). The sample was CD4+ T cells from blood (PBMCs), taken 6 months after the transplant. The clonotype was recovered from a human patient who received a combined kidney and bone marrow transplant. A subset of T cells may come from the graft donor. The CDR3 reads CASSLGPGASNTEAFF. CDR3 DNA (partial): TGTGCCAGCAGTTTAGGGCCAGGGGCATCGAACACTGAA.